This T cell receptor beta chain was captured in a study of blood T cell repertoires in COVID-19. Assay: immunoSEQ multiplex PCR; the TCRdb copy retains only in-frame clones and omits some. The sample includes 250,000 to 300,000 clones, under 90% of them seen just once. The CDR3 is 14 amino acids. Germline V CDR1 and CDR2: SNHLY, FYNNEI. V lost 5 bases and J lost 3, with 8 bases in between. The chain employs TRBV2 and TRBJ1-6; D is perhaps TRBD1 (6 bases). The sequenced material came from peripheral blood. The source is a man aged 50-60 years with acute or convalescent COVID-19. The CDR3 DNA sequence: TGTGCCAGCAGTTACAGGGACTATAATTCACCCCTCCACTTT. Protein product: CASSYRDYNSPLHF.